This T cell receptor (beta chain) was observed in a study of OX40 agonist ivuxolimab in advanced cancers. Study context: The group had a mean age of roughly 56 years, ranged from about 20 to 80, and was around 86% male. Of the participants, over 30% had some prior anti-PD-1, anti-PD-L1 or anti-CTLA-4 therapy, which was allowed.

The V end was cut by 11 bases, the J end by 8 bases, with 24 bases between. Germline V gives CDR1 SNHLY, CDR2 FYNNEI. There are 14 residues in the CDR3. Profiling relied on immunoSEQ multiplex PCR, and the TCRdb table lists in-frame clones only, not all of them. The profile shows 77,000 or so clones, approximately 78% of them singletons. Findings and limits, study-wide: What antigens the expanded peripheral T cells recognized was never established. Blood T cells, both CD4+ and CD8+, expanded clonally by week 6 at 0.1 to 3.0 mg/kg.

Remarks on this clone: The antigen is unknown.

This receptor was identified in an adult with an advanced solid tumor such as melanoma, head and neck, liver or kidney cancer. The sequencing here drew on CD4+ or CD8+ T cells sorted from blood, taken in a trial of the OX40 agonist ivuxolimab. The J gene is TRBJ1-2, the V gene TRBV2, with D perhaps matching TRBD1 (5 bases). Written as DNA, the CDR3 is TGTGCCGGTAACCCCCAGGGCCCTTACGAGGGCTACACCTTC. Amino acid sequence: CAGNPQGPYEGYTF.